The rows below give T cell receptor beta chains drawn from one sample of a study of T cells after yellow fever vaccination. Each CDR3 protein gets one entry after TCRdb re-called the 5' RACE reads with MiXCR. The table includes just under 600,000 distinct CDR3 sequences, approximately 13% detected once. The sample here was PBMCs, taken on the day of the yellow fever booster vaccination. The receptors derive from a man aged 25-45 years who received the YFV17D yellow fever vaccine. Both conserved end residues are part of each CDR3. Each record gives: CDR3 length, J gene, V gene, clone size, CDR3 protein. Only part of the rows carry a size: once, few, many, or a class if the clone is expanded.

16 TRBJ2-1 TRBV5-1 . CASTLMGSTGSSEQFF
11 TRBJ2-3 TRBV18 few CASSPEDTQYF
14 TRBJ1-4 TRBV5-1 few CASSFNGLGEKLFF
13 TRBJ2-7 TRBV6-2/TRBV6-3 . CASKLAGGYEQYF
15 TRBJ2-2 TRBV12-3/TRBV12-4 . CASSLKTVNTGELFF
15 TRBJ2-3 TRBV23-1 few CASSQEGAGTDTQYF
11 TRBJ2-7 TRBV20-1 . CSGTGGLEQYF
14 TRBJ2-1 TRBV5-1 . CASSSRGSYNEQFF
16 TRBJ2-3 TRBV20-1 . CSARSSGTSGKDTQYF
15 TRBJ2-7 TRBV28 many CASSWGWGRDYEQYF
14 TRBJ2-1 TRBV5-1 few CASSEKAGGNEQFF
12 TRBJ2-5 TRBV20-1 . CSASGQGRAQYF
18 TRBJ2-7 TRBV3-1 . CAISLRLAGGPQPYEQYF